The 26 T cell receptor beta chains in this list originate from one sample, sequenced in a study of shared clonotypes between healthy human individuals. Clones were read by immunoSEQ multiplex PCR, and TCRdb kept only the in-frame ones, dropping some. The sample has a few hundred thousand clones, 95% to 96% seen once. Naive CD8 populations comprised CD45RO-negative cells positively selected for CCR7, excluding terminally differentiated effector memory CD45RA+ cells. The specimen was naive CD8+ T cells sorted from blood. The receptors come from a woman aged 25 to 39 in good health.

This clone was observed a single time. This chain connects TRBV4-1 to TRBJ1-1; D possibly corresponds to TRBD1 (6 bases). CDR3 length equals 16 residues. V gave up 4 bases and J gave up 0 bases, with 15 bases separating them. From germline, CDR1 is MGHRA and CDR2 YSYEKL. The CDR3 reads CASSPHREYMNTEAFF. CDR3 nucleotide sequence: TGCGCCAGCAGCCCCCACAGGGAATACATGAACACTGAAGCTTTCTTT.

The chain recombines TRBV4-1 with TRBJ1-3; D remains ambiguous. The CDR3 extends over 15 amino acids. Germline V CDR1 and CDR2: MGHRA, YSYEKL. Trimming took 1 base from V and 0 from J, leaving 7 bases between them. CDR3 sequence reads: CASSQGRPSGNTIYF. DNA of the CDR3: TGCGCCAGCAGCCAAGGCAGGCCCTCTGGAAACACCATATATTTT.

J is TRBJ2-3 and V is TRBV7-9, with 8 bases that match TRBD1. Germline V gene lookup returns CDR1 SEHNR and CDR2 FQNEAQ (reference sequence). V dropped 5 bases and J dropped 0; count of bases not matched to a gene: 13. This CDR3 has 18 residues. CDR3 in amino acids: CASSIIEGQGVSTDTQYF. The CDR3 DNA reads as TGTGCCAGCAGCATTATCGAAGGACAGGGAGTAAGCACAGATACGCAGTATTTT.

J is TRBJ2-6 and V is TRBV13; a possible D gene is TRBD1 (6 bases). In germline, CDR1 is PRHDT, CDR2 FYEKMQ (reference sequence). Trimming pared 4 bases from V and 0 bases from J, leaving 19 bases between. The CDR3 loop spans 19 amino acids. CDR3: CASSSGVSNLISGANVLTF. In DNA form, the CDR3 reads TGTGCCAGCAGCTCAGGGGTTAGTAACTTAATCTCTGGGGCCAACGTCCTGACTTTC.

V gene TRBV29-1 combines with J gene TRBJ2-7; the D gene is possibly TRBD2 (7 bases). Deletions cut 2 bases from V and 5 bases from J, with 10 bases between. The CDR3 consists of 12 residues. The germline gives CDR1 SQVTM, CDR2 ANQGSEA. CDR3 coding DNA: TGCAGCGTTGAAAGGGGGGGGGACGAGCAGTACTTC. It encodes CSVERGGDEQYF.

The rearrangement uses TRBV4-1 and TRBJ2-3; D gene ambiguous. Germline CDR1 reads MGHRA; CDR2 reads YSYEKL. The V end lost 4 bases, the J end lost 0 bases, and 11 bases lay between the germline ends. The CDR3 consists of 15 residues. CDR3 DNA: TGCGCCAGCAGCCGGGTTTTGTCTAGCACAGATACGCAGTATTTT. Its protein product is CASSRVLSSTDTQYF.

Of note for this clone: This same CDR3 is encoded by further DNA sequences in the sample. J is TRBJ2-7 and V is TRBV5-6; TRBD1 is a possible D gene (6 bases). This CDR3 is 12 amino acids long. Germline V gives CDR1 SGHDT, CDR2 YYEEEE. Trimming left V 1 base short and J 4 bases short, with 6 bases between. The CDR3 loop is CASSLQGYEQYF. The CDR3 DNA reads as TGTGCCAGCAGCTTGCAGGGGTACGAGCAGTACTTC.

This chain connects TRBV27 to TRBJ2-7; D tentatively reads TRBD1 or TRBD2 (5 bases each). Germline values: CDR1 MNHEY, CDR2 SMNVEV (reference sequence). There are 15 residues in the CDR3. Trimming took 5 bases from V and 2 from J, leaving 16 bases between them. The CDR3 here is CASSLAGTRAYEQYF. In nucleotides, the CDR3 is TGTGCCAGCAGTCTCGCTGGGACGAGAGCCTACGAGCAGTACTTC.

The CDR3 sequence: CAISAERGDTDTQYF. The CDR3, as DNA: TGTGCCATCAGTGCGGAGCGGGGGGACACAGATACGCAGTATTTT. The V and J genes are TRBV10-3 and TRBJ2-3; 9 nucleotides align to TRBD2. The CDR3 is 15 residues long. Germline lookup yields CDR1 ENHRY and CDR2 SYGVKD. Losses at the gene ends were 4 bases for V and 2 bases for J; bases not matched to a gene: 4.

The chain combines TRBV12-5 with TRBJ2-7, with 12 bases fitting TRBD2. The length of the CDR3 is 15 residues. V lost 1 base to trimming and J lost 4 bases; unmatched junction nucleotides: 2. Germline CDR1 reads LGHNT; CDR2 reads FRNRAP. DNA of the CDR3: TGTGCTAGTGGTTTGGGACTAGCGGGAGTTTACGAGCAGTACTTC. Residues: CASGLGLAGVYEQYF.

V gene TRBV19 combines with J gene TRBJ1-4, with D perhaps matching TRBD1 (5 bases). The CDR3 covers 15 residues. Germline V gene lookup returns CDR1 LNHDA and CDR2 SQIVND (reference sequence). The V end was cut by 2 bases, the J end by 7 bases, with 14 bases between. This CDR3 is CASSISGREVEKLFF. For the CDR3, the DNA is TGTGCCAGTAGTATATCCGGCAGGGAGGTTGAAAAACTGTTTTTT.

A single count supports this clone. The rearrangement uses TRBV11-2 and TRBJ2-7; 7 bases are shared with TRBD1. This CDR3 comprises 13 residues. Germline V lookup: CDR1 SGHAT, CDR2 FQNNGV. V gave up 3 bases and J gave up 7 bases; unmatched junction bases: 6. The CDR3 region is CASSLEQGWEQYF. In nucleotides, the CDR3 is TGTGCCAGCAGCTTGGAACAGGGGTGGGAGCAGTACTTC.

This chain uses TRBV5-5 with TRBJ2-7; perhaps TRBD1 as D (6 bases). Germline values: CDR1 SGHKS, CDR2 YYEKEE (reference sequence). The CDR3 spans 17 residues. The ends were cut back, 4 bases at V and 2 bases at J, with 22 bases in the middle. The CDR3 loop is CASSLGHPGNRAYEQYF. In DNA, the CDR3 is TGTGCCAGCAGCCTAGGCCACCCCGGGAACAGGGCCTACGAGCAGTACTTC.

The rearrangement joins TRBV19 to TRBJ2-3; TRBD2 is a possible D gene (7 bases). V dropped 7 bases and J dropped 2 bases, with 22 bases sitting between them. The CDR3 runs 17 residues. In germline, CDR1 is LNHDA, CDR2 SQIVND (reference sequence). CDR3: CASIGPLGGGATDTQYF. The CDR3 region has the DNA TGTGCCAGTATCGGTCCTTTGGGAGGGGGGGCCACAGATACGCAGTATTTT.

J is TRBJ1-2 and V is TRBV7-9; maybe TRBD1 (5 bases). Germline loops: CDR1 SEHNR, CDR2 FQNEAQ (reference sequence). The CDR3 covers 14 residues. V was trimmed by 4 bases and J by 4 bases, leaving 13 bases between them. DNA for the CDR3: TGTGCCAGCAGCTCGTATGGGGGGGTCTATGGCTACACCTTC. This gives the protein CASSSYGGVYGYTF.

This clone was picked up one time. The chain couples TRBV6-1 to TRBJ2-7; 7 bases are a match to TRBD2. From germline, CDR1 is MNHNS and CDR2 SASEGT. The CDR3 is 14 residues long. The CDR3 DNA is TGTGCAGCCGGGTCTAGCGGCAGGCCCTACGAGCAGTACTTC. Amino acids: CAAGSSGRPYEQYF.

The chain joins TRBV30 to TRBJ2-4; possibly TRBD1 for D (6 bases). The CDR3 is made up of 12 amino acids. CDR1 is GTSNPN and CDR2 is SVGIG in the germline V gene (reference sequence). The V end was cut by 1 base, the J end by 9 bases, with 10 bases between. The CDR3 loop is CAWSAQGSIQYF. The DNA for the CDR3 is TGTGCCTGGAGTGCACAGGGAAGCATTCAGTACTTC.

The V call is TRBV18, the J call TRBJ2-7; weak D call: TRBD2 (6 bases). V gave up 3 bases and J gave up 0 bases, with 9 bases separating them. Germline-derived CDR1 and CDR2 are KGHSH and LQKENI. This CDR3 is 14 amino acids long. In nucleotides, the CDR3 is TGTGCCAGCTCACCGCGGGAAAACTCCTACGAGCAGTACTTC. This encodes CASSPRENSYEQYF.

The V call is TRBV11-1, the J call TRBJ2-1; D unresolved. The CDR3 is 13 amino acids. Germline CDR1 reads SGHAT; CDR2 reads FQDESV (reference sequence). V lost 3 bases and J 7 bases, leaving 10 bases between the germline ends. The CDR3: CASSFNDFNEQFF. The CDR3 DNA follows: TGTGCCAGCAGCTTTAATGATTTTAATGAGCAGTTCTTC.

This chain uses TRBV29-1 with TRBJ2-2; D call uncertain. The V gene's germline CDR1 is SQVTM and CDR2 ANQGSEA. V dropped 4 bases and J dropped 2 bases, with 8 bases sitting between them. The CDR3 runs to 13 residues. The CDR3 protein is CSVVFFNTGELFF. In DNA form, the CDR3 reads TGCAGCGTTGTATTTTTTAACACCGGGGAGCTGTTTTTT.

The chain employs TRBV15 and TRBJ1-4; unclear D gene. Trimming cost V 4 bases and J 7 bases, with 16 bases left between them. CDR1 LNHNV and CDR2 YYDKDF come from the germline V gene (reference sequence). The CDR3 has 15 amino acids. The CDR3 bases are TGTGCCACCAGCACCCCATGGGTGCTAGGTGAAAAACTGTTTTTT. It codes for CATSTPWVLGEKLFF.

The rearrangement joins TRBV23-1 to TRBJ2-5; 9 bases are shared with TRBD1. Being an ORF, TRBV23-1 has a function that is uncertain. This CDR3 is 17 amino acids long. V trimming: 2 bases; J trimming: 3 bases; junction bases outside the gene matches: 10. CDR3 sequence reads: CASSQTRRQGGEETQYF. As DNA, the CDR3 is TGCGCCAGCAGTCAAACCAGGAGACAGGGGGGGGAAGAGACCCAGTACTTC.

For the CDR3, the DNA is TGTGCCAGCAGCGCCCCCTCCTACGAGCAGTACTTC. Its translation is CASSAPSYEQYF. The V gene is TRBV11-2, the J gene TRBJ2-7; no clear D. Germline V gives CDR1 SGHAT, CDR2 FQNNGV. The CDR3 contains 12 residues. The germline V and J ends were trimmed by 5 bases and 0 bases, with 5 bases remaining between them.

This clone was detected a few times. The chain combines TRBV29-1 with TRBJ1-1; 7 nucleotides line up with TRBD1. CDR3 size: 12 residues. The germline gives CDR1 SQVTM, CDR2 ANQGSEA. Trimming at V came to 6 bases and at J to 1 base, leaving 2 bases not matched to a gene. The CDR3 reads CSVPGGNTEAFF. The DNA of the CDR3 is TGCAGCGTCCCAGGGGGGAACACTGAAGCTTTCTTT.

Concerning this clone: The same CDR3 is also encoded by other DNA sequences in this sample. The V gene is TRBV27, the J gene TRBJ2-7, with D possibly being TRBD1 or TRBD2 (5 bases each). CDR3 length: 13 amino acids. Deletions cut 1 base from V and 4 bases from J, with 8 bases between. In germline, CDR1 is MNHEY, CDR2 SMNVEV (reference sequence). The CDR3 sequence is CASSLFGGYEQYF. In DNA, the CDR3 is TGTGCCAGCAGTTTATTTGGGGGTTACGAGCAGTACTTC.

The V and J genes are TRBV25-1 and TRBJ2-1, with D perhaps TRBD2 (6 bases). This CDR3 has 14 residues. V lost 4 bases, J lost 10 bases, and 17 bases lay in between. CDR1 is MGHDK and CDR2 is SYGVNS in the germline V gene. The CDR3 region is CASSGYWREGEQFF. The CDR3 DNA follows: TGTGCCAGCAGTGGATATTGGCGGGAAGGGGAGCAGTTCTTC.